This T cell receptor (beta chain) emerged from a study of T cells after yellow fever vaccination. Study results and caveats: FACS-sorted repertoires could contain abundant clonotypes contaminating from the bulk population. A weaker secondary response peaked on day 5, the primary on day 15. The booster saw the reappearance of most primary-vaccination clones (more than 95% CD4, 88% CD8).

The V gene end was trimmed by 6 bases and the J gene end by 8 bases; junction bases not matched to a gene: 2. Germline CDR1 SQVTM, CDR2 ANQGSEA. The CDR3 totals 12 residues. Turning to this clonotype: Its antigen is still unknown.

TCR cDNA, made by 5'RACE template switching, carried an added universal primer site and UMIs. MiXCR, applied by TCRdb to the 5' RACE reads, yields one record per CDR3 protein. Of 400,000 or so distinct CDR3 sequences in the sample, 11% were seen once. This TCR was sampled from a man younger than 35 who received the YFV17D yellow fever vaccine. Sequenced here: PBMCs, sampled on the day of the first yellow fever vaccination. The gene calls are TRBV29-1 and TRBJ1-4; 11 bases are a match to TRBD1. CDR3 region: CSVGTGGEKLFF. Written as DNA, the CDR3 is TGCAGCGTCGGGACAGGGGGGGAAAAACTGTTTTTT.